A single sample gave rise to the 26 T cell receptor beta chains below, sequenced in a study of cytomegalovirus exposure and HLA in healthy donors. Profiling relied on immunoSEQ multiplex PCR, and the TCRdb table lists in-frame clones only, not all of them. In the table there are 60,000 to 90,000 clones, around 94% of which are singletons. Material: PBMCs. These receptors all come from a woman aged 18-29 years in good health and CMV-seronegative.

The chain has TRBV2 and TRBJ2-7; 7 bases line up with TRBD1. Losses at the gene ends were 1 base for V and 2 bases for J; bases not matched to a gene: 8. CDR1 and CDR2 from the germline V gene are SNHLY and FYNNEI. The CDR3 is 16 residues long. Written as DNA, the CDR3 is TGTGCCAGCAGTGAAGATCTTGACAGGGCAACCTACGAGCAGTACTTC. It codes for CASSEDLDRATYEQYF.

The chain couples TRBV9 to TRBJ1-1; the D is unclear. Germline assignment: CDR1 SGDLS and CDR2 YYNGEE. CDR3 length: 15 amino acids. V was trimmed by 0 bases and J by 1 base, leaving 10 bases between them. The CDR3 protein is CASSVDSRGNTEAFF. CDR3 nucleotide sequence: TGTGCCAGCAGCGTAGATAGCAGAGGGAACACTGAAGCTTTCTTT. Full variable domain (missing parts from reference TRBV9 and TRBJ1-1): DSGVTQTPKHLITATGQRVTLRCSPRSGDLSVYWYQQSLDQGLQFLIQYYNGEERAKGNILERFSAQQFPDLHSELNLSSLELGDSALYFCASSVDSRGNTEAFFGQGTRLTVV.

The chain employs TRBV30 and TRBJ1-4; D gene ambiguous. The V gene's germline CDR1 is GTSNPN and CDR2 SVGIG (reference sequence). This CDR3 comprises 13 residues. Trimming took 1 base from V and 3 from J, leaving 6 bases between them. DNA of the CDR3: TGTGCCTGGAGTGACACAGCTAATGAAAAACTGTTTTTT. Its translation is CAWSDTANEKLFF.

V gene TRBV4-3 combines with J gene TRBJ2-3; D possibly corresponds to TRBD2 (5 bases). V shed 6 bases and J shed 3 bases, with 13 bases lying between them. Germline V CDR1 and CDR2: LGHNA, YSLEER. The CDR3 loop spans 14 amino acids. The CDR3: CASSPLAATDTQYF. DNA of the CDR3: TGCGCCAGCAGTCCCCTAGCTGCGACAGATACGCAGTATTTT.

Notes on this clone: At one end the junction does not follow the germline gene, possibly because of a read error. The chain links TRBV7-7 to TRBJ1-6; tentatively, D is TRBD1 (5 bases). CDR1 is SSHAT, CDR2 FNYEAQ, per germline (reference sequence). The CDR3 has 15 amino acids. Here the CDR3 reads CASSLGPGGNSPLHF. DNA for the CDR3: TGTGCTAGCAGCTTGGGCCCCGGGGGTAATTCACCCCTCCACTTT.

The chain links TRBV2 to TRBJ2-5; 8 bases map to TRBD2. This CDR3 has 15 amino acids. With V trimmed by 7 bases and J by 1 base, 8 bases remained unmatched. Germline V gene sequence: CDR1 SNHLY, CDR2 FYNNEI. The CDR3 DNA follows: TGTGCCAGCACCTCACGGGGGGGGTCCCAAGAGACCCAGTACTTC. Residues: CASTSRGGSQETQYF. The full variable domain, its missing parts supplied by reference TRBV2 and TRBJ2-5, is EPEVTQTPSHQVTQMGQEVILRCVPISNHLYFYWYRQILGQKVEFLVSFYNNEISEKSEIFDDQFSVERPDGSNFTLKIRSTKLEDSAMYFCASTSRGGSQETQYFGPGTRLLVL.

CDR3 in amino acids: CASSTRRSGMFF. CDR3 DNA: TGTGCCAGTAGTACCCGACGGTCGGGTATGTTTTTT. The rearrangement uses TRBV19 and TRBJ2-2, with D unresolved. The CDR3 covers 12 residues. The germline V and J ends were trimmed by 4 bases and 15 bases, with 15 bases remaining between them. Germline V gives CDR1 LNHDA, CDR2 SQIVND (reference sequence). Filled out from reference TRBV19 and TRBJ2-2, the complete variable domain reads DGGITQSPKYLFRKEGQNVTLSCEQNLNHDAMYWYRQDPGQGLRLIYYSQIVNDFQKGDIAEGYSVSREKKESFPLTVTSAQKNPTAFYLCASSTRRSGMFFGEGSRLTVL.

The gene calls are TRBV28 and TRBJ1-5, with 8 bases fitting TRBD1. This CDR3 is built from 13 residues. J gave up 4 bases and V 4 bases, and 0 bases lay outside the gene matches. Germline CDR1 reads MDHEN; CDR2 reads SYDVKM. Written as DNA, the CDR3 is TGTGCCAGCAGTTGGACAGGGAATCAGCCCCAGCATTTT. It codes for CASSWTGNQPQHF.

This chain joins TRBV21-1 and TRBJ1-1; whether TRBD1, the table's D call, matches the DNA was not checked. TRBV21-1 is given as a pseudogene. The CDR3 length is 16 residues. The CDR3 coding sequence is TGTGCCAGCAGCGAACCGGACACGGCGACGAACACTGAAGCTTTCTTT. This gives the protein CASSEPDTATNTEAFF.

Details on this clone: Other nucleotide sequences in the sample specify the same CDR3. The chain joins TRBV6-1 to TRBJ1-1, with D possibly matching TRBD1 (6 bases). V was shortened by 2 bases and J by 5 bases, with 9 bases between the two germline ends. Germline loops: CDR1 MNHNS, CDR2 SASEGT. There are 13 residues in the CDR3. The CDR3 region has the DNA TGTGCCAGCAGTGAACGAGGGGGAACTGAAGCTTTCTTT. Encoded protein: CASSERGGTEAFF.

The rearrangement uses TRBV5-1 and TRBJ1-1, with D possibly matching TRBD1 (5 bases). Trimming left V 0 bases short and J 0 bases short, with 9 bases between. CDR1 is SGHRS, CDR2 YFSETQ, per germline. CDR3 length: 15 residues. CDR3 DNA sequence: TGCGCCAGCAGCTTGGAGTGGGACTTGAACACTGAAGCTTTCTTT. It is translated as CASSLEWDLNTEAFF.

This clone was found a few times. The CDR3 nucleotides read TGTGCCAGCAGCTCACAGGGGTCTGGCTACACCTTC. Translating it yields CASSSQGSGYTF. The rearrangement joins TRBV7-9 to TRBJ1-2, with 7 bases identical to TRBD1. This CDR3 contains 12 residues. V shed 4 bases, J shed 7 bases, and the junction held 3 bases outside the gene matches. CDR1 is SEHNR and CDR2 is FQNEAQ in the germline V gene (reference sequence).

The CDR3 DNA reads TGTGCCAGTAGTCTTCGACACAAGAACACTGAAGCTTTCTTT. It encodes CASSLRHKNTEAFF. V is TRBV19 and J is TRBJ1-1; D is unresolved. Deletions cut 5 bases from V and 1 base from J, with 11 bases between. The CDR3 totals 14 residues. Germline V lookup: CDR1 LNHDA, CDR2 SQIVND (reference sequence).

This clone was observed a single time. CDR3 sequence reads: CASARDRVGDSPLHF. CDR3 DNA sequence: TGTGCCAGCGCCCGGGACAGGGTGGGTGATTCACCCCTCCACTTT. The chain recombines TRBV2 with TRBJ1-6; 9 nucleotides agree with TRBD1. CDR3 size: 15 residues. V was clipped by 8 bases and J by 8 bases; unmatched bases: 10. CDR1 SNHLY and CDR2 FYNNEI come from the germline V gene.

This chain connects TRBV28 to TRBJ1-5; maybe TRBD1 (5 bases). CDR1 MDHEN and CDR2 SYDVKM come from the germline V gene. The length of the CDR3 is 14 residues. The V gene lost 4 bases and the J gene lost 0 bases, with 7 bases spanning the gap. The CDR3 region is CASSSGGSNQPQHF. The CDR3 bases are TGTGCCAGCAGTTCCGGGGGTAGCAATCAGCCCCAGCATTTT.

The chain joins TRBV25-1 to TRBJ2-7; perhaps TRBD2 as D (6 bases). Germline lookup yields CDR1 MGHDK and CDR2 SYGVNS. The CDR3 spans 12 residues. The ends were cut back, 8 bases at V and 0 bases at J, with 8 bases in the middle. The chain's CDR3 is CASGGSSYEQYF. In DNA, the CDR3 is TGTGCCAGCGGGGGGAGCTCCTACGAGCAGTACTTC.

CDR3 nucleotide sequence: TGTGCCAGCAGCTTACAGGGCACCGGGGAGCTGTTTTTT. Encoded protein: CASSLQGTGELFF. The chain is built from TRBV11-3 and TRBJ2-2; a possible D gene is TRBD1 (5 bases). Germline CDR1 SGHNT, CDR2 YENEEA. Between the trimmed V and J ends, which lost 2 bases and 4 bases, there was a span of 5 bases. The CDR3 spans 13 residues.

The chain has TRBV7-2 and TRBJ2-3, with 10 bases fitting TRBD2. CDR1 SGHTA and CDR2 FQGNSA come from the germline V gene. There are 17 residues in the CDR3. V lost 0 bases to trimming and J lost 7 bases; unmatched junction nucleotides: 10. In DNA, the CDR3 is TGTGCCAGCAGCTTAGCGCGTGAACTAGCGGGGCGCAATACGCAGTATTTT. This gives the protein CASSLARELAGRNTQYF.

This sequence joins TRBV6-4 and TRBJ2-3; TRBD1 matches 8 bases. J was trimmed by 2 bases and V by 4 bases; bases with no gene match: 5. Germline V gives CDR1 MRHNA, CDR2 SNTAGT. The CDR3 is made up of 15 amino acids. CDR3: CASSVQGVPTDTQYF. CDR3 in DNA: TGTGCCAGCAGTGTACAGGGGGTACCCACAGATACGCAGTATTTT.

The rearrangement uses TRBV6-1 and TRBJ2-7; TRBD2 agrees at 12 bases. Per the germline V gene, CDR1 is MNHNS and CDR2 is SASEGT. The CDR3 has 18 residues. V lost 4 bases, J lost 3 bases, and 13 bases stayed unmatched. CDR3 coding DNA: TGTGCCAGCAGTGGCCGGGCTAGCGGGGGGGCCGGGATCTACGAGCAGTACTTC. It yields the protein CASSGRASGGAGIYEQYF.

This CDR3 is CASSSPGTGEYEQYF. The DNA of the CDR3 is TGTGCCAGCAGTTCGCCTGGGACAGGGGAGTACGAGCAGTACTTC. This sequence joins TRBV28 and TRBJ2-7; the match to TRBD1 covers 10 bases. The CDR3 extends over 15 amino acids. V trimming: 4 bases; J trimming: 4 bases; junction bases outside the gene matches: 7. Germline CDR1 and CDR2: MDHEN and SYDVKM.

This chain uses TRBV7-2 with TRBJ2-7; D gene ambiguous. V was pared by 1 base and J by 4 bases, with 5 bases between. Per the germline V gene, CDR1 is SGHTA and CDR2 is FQGNSA. The CDR3 length is 12 residues. The CDR3 loop reads CASSLGQYEQYF. CDR3 in DNA: TGTGCCAGCAGCTTAGGGCAGTACGAGCAGTACTTC.

The chain employs TRBV7-2 and TRBJ1-1; D is unresolved. CDR3 length: 15 amino acids. Germline assignment: CDR1 SGHTA and CDR2 FQGNSA. Trimming shortened V by 1 base and J by 0 bases, and 9 bases separated the two germline ends. In nucleotides, the CDR3 is TGTGCCAGCAGCTTAGGAAGAGTAATGAACACTGAAGCTTTCTTT. This gives the protein CASSLGRVMNTEAFF.

This chain connects TRBV30 to TRBJ2-7; 7 bases agree with TRBD1. The V segment lost 4 bases and the J segment 2 bases; nucleotides outside the gene matches: 11. This CDR3 is 15 amino acids long. Germline V gene data show CDR1 as GTSNPN and CDR2 as SVGIG (reference sequence). This CDR3 is CAWTPRQGPTYEQYF. DNA for the CDR3: TGTGCCTGGACCCCCCGACAGGGACCGACCTACGAGCAGTACTTC. The whole variable domain, remainder taken from reference TRBV30 and TRBJ2-7, is SQTIHQWPATLVQPVGSPLSLECTVEGTSNPNLYWYRQAAGRGLQLLFYSVGIGQISSEVPQNLSASRPQDRQFILSSKKLLLSDSGFYLCAWTPRQGPTYEQYFGPGTRLTVT.

The V and J genes are TRBV7-2 and TRBJ2-7; D possibly corresponds to TRBD1 (7 bases). The CDR3 consists of 15 residues. Deletions cut 6 bases from V and 3 bases from J, with 18 bases between. CDR1 SGHTA and CDR2 FQGNSA come from the germline V gene. The CDR3 bases are TGTGCCAGCAGTTTGGGCGGGCAGGGGGGCTACGAGCAGTACTTC. It yields the protein CASSLGGQGGYEQYF. The full variable domain, completed using reference TRBV7-2 and TRBJ2-7, is GAGVSQSPSNKVTEKGKDVELRCDPISGHTALYWYRQSLGQGLEFLIYFQGNSAPDKSGLPSDRFSAERTGGSVSTLTIQRTQQEDSAVYLCASSLGGQGGYEQYFGPGTRLTVT.

The sample holds one count of this clone. The chain is built from TRBV9 and TRBJ2-2; D is perhaps TRBD1 (5 bases). Looked up from germline, CDR1 is SGDLS and CDR2 is YYNGEE. The CDR3 is 16 residues long. Trimming removed 1 base from V and 4 bases from J, with 14 bases in between. CDR3 nucleotide sequence: TGTGCCAGCAGCGTATCCCCAGGGTATGGCACCGGGGAGCTGTTTTTT. Protein: CASSVSPGYGTGELFF.